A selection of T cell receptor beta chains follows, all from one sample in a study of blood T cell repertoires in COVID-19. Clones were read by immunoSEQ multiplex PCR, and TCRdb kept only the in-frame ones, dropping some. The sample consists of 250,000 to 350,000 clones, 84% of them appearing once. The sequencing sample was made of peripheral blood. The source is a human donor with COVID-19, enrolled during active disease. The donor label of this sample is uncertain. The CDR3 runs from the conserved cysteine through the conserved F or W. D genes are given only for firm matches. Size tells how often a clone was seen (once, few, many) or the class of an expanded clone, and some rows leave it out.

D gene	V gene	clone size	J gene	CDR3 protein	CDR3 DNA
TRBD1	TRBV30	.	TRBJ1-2	CAWNRDRPYGYTF	TGTGCCTGGAATCGGGACAGACCCTATGGCTACACCTTC
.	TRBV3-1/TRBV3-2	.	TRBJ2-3	CASSRADTQYF	TGTGCCAGCAGTCGGGCAGATACGCAGTATTTT
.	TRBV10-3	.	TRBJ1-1	CAIRGLTGNTEAFF	TGTGCCATCAGGGGCCTTACAGGGAACACTGAAGCTTTCTTT
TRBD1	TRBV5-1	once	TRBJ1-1	CASSIGQGAVGTEAFF	TGCGCCAGCAGCATCGGACAGGGGGCTGTAGGTACTGAAGCTTTCTTT
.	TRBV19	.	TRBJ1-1	CASSMNGHLANTEAFF	TGTGCCAGTAGTATGAATGGACACCTCGCGAACACTGAAGCTTTCTTT
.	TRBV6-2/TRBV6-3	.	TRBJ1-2	CASSGRGTNYGYTF	TGTGCCAGCAGTGGCAGGGGTACGAACTATGGCTACACCTTC
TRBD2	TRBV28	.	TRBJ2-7	CASSMGGWGTPNSYEQYF	TGTGCCAGCAGTATGGGGGGGTGGGGGACCCCTAACTCCTACGAGCAGTACTTC
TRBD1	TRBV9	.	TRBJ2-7	CASSVGDRGLTEQYF	TGTGCCAGCAGCGTCGGGGACAGGGGGCTCACAGAGCAGTACTTC
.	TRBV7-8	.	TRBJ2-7	CASSLQGTQSSYEQYF	TGTGCCAGCAGCCTCCAGGGTACGCAGAGCTCCTACGAGCAGTACTTC
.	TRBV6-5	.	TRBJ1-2	CASSYYPKRDGVGYTF	TGTGCCAGCAGTTACTATCCCAAGCGGGACGGGGTGGGTTACACCTTC
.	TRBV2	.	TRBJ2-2	CASSGPGELFF	TGTGCCAGCAGCGGTCCCGGGGAGCTGTTTTTT
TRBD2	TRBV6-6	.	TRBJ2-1	CASSFEREFGEQFF	TGTGCCAGCAGTTTTGAGCGGGAGTTTGGTGAGCAGTTCTTC
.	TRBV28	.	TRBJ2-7	CASSPPDGEYEQYF	TGTGCCAGCAGTCCCCCGGACGGGGAATACGAGCAGTACTTC
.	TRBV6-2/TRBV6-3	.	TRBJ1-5	CASSYLGRGGSNQPQHF	TGTGCCAGCAGTTACTTGGGGAGGGGAGGTAGCAATCAGCCCCAGCATTTT
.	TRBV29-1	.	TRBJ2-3	CSVSRGDADTQYF	TGCAGCGTTTCCCGCGGGGACGCAGATACGCAGTATTTT
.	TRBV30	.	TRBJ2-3	CALSTSPTQDTQYF	TGTGCCTTATCTACTAGCCCGACACAAGATACGCAGTATTTT
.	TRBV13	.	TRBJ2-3	CASSLRRDNTDTQYF	TGTGCCAGCAGCTTGAGGCGGGATAACACAGATACGCAGTATTTT
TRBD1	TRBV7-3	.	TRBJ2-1	CASSPQHRGPYNEQFF	TGTGCCAGCAGCCCTCAACACAGGGGACCCTACAATGAGCAGTTCTTC
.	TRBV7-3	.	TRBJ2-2	CASSLRRTANTGELFF	TGTGCCAGCAGCTTGAGGCGGACAGCGAACACCGGGGAGCTGTTTTTT
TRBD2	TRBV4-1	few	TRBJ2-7	CASSQDRGGSWYEQYF	TGCGCCAGCAGCCAAGATCGGGGCGGGAGCTGGTACGAGCAGTACTTC
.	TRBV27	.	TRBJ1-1	CASSDGQMNTEAFF	TGTGCCAGCAGTGACGGACAGATGAACACTGAAGCTTTCTTT
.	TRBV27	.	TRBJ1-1	CASNRDRVSTEAFF	TGTGCCAGCAACCGCGACAGAGTAAGCACTGAAGCTTTCTTT
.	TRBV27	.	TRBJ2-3	CASRGLNAPSDTQYF	TGTGCCAGCAGGGGACTTAATGCTCCCTCAGATACGCAGTATTTT
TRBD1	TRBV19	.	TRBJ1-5	CASSIVTGNTYQPQHF	TGTGCCAGTAGTATAGTGACAGGGAATACCTATCAGCCCCAGCATTTT
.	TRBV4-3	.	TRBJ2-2	CASSQVAGRSTGELFF	TGCGCCAGCAGCCAAGTGGCAGGGCGTAGCACCGGGGAGCTGTTTTTT
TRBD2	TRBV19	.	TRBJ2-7	CASSILAGAGAYEQYF	TGTGCCAGTAGTATCCTAGCGGGAGCCGGGGCCTACGAGCAGTACTTC
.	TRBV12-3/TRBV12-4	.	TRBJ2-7	CASSSTYEQYF	TGTGCCAGCAGTTCAACCTACGAGCAGTACTTC
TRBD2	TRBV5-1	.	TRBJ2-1	CASSLLAGESHEQFF	TGCGCCAGCAGCTTACTGGCGGGAGAGAGCCATGAGCAGTTCTTC
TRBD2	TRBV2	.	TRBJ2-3	CASRGRLAESRDTQYF	TGTGCCAGCAGGGGTAGGCTAGCGGAATCGAGGGATACGCAGTATTTT
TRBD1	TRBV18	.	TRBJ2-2	CASSPGTGRTGELFF	TGTGCCAGCTCACCCGGGACAGGGCGGACCGGGGAGCTGTTTTTT
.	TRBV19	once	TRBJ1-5	CASRYRGDNQPQHF	TGTGCCAGTAGGTACCGGGGTGACAATCAGCCCCAGCATTTT
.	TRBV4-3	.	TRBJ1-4	CASSQDLMTEGATNEKLFF	TGCGCCAGCAGCCAAGATCTTATGACCGAGGGGGCAACTAATGAAAAACTGTTTTTT
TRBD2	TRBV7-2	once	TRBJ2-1	CASSFGASGSIEQFF	TGTGCCAGCAGCTTTGGGGCTAGCGGGAGTATAGAGCAGTTCTTC
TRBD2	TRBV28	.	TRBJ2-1	CAGGLAGGGDEQFF	TGTGCCGGGGGACTAGCGGGAGGGGGAGATGAGCAGTTCTTC
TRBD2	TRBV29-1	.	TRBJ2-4	CSVSSGNEQSIQYF	TGCAGCGTTTCCAGCGGGAACGAACAAAGCATTCAGTACTTC